Shown below are 18 T cell receptor beta chains from a single sample sequenced in a study of T cells after yellow fever vaccination. TCRdb reanalysed the 5' RACE reads using MiXCR and keeps one entry per CDR3 protein. Of about 630,000 distinct CDR3 sequences listed, approximately 13% are singletons. The sample here was PBMCs, taken on the day of the yellow fever booster vaccination. The receptor set was obtained from a man under 40 who received the YFV17D yellow fever vaccine.

Points on this clonotype: A read error may produce the germline difference seen at one junction end. V and J are TRBV4-3 and TRBJ1-4, with D hard to call. The length of the CDR3 is 14 residues. The germline V gene has CDR1 LGHNA and CDR2 YSLEER. The CDR3 region has the DNA TGCGCCAGCAGCCTGAGAACAACTAATGAAAAGCTGTTTTTT. Translating it yields CASSLRTTNEKLFF.

This clonotype was found many times. The rearrangement uses TRBV5-1 and TRBJ1-5; 7 bases line up with TRBD1. The V segment lost 0 bases and the J segment 4 bases; nucleotides outside the gene matches: 1. The length of the CDR3 is 14 residues. The germline CDR1 and CDR2 sequences are SGHRS and YFSETQ. The CDR3 DNA follows: TGCGCCAGCAGCTTGGGGGACAGAAATCAGCCCCAGCATTTT. It translates to CASSLGDRNQPQHF.

The chain recombines TRBV29-1 with TRBJ1-5; a weak D match, TRBD1 (6 bases). Trimming took off 7 bases at V and 6 bases at J, with 22 bases between the two ends. CDR3 length: 15 residues. Germline V lookup: CDR1 SQVTM, CDR2 ANQGSEA. This CDR3 reads CSALEGGGSGQPQHF. In DNA, the CDR3 is TGCAGCGCACTGGAGGGAGGGGGGTCCGGTCAGCCCCAGCATTTT.

This clonotype was observed at least ten times. The chain employs TRBV20-1 and TRBJ2-1; no firm D call. Germline V gene sequence: CDR1 DFQATT, CDR2 SNEGSKA (reference sequence). V lost 3 bases to trimming and J lost 7 bases, with 7 bases between them. CDR3 length: 11 residues. DNA of the CDR3: TGCAGTGCTAGGTGGAGAAATGAGCAGTTCTTC. It translates to CSARWRNEQFF.

In regard to this clonotype: Germline is not matched at one junction end, which may reflect a read error. The J gene is TRBJ2-4, the V gene TRBV20-1; either TRBD1 or TRBD2 may fit D (8 bases each). The CDR3 length is 15 residues. In germline, CDR1 is DFQATT, CDR2 SNEGSKA (reference sequence). The CDR3, as DNA: TGCAGTGCTGGGACAGGAGGACTAGCCAAAACCATTCAGTACTTC. Amino acids: CSAGTGGLAKTIQYF.

The chain links TRBV19 to TRBJ2-3, with D perhaps TRBD1 or TRBD2 (5 bases each). CDR1 LNHDA and CDR2 SQIVND come from the germline V gene (reference sequence). This CDR3 has 17 residues. The V and J ends lost 5 bases and 2 bases respectively, with 20 bases between them. CDR3 coding DNA: TGTGCCAGTAGTGCCTCCCAGGGAGCTGGAGACACAGATACGCAGTATTTT. This sequence encodes CASSASQGAGDTDTQYF. Based on the CDR3 plus reference TRBV19 and TRBJ2-3, the full variable domain is DGGITQSPKYLFRKEGQNVTLSCEQNLNHDAMYWYRQDPGQGLRLIYYSQIVNDFQKGDIAEGYSVSREKKESFPLTVTSAQKNPTAFYLCASSASQGAGDTDTQYFGPGTRLTVL.

V and J are TRBV5-4 and TRBJ2-3; D gene ambiguous. The V end lost 4 bases, the J end lost 2 bases, and 8 bases lay between the germline ends. The CDR3 is made up of 13 amino acids. Germline values: CDR1 SGHNT, CDR2 YYREEE (reference sequence). CDR3 sequence (DNA): TGTGCCAGCAGCCCAGCAAACACAGATACGCAGTATTTT. Its protein is CASSPANTDTQYF.

The chain uses TRBV12-3 or TRBV12-4 and TRBJ2-1; D uncertain. Trimming removed 5 bases at V and 0 bases at J, with 8 bases between. The CDR3 is 14 amino acids. The CDR3 DNA sequence: TGTGCCAGCAGTGCCCTTGGCTCCTACAATGAGCAGTTCTTC. It encodes CASSALGSYNEQFF.

The CDR3 DNA sequence: TGCGCCAGCAGCCAATTAGCGGGAGTGGGGGAGACCCAGTACTTC. Protein product: CASSQLAGVGETQYF. V usage is TRBV4-1 and J usage is TRBJ2-5; 9 bases align to TRBD2. Per the germline V gene, CDR1 is MGHRA and CDR2 is YSYEKL. The CDR3 contains 15 residues. After removal of 2 bases from V and 5 bases from J, the junction contained 6 bases not matched to a gene.

This clonotype has just a few counts. The gene calls are TRBV7-2 and TRBJ2-1, with D possibly TRBD1 on 5 matching bases. V gave up 8 bases and J gave up 5 bases, with 16 bases separating them. The CDR3 covers 14 residues. Germline V gene sequence: CDR1 SGHTA, CDR2 FQGNSA. The DNA of the CDR3 is TGTGCCAGCGGGGCAGGACCCTATAACAATGAGCAGTTCTTC. Residues: CASGAGPYNNEQFF.

This clonotype has at least ten counts. This sequence joins TRBV10-2 and TRBJ2-1; D gene unclear. CDR1 is WSHSY, CDR2 SAAADI, per germline. The CDR3 covers 13 residues. Trimming removed 6 bases at V and 7 bases at J, with 13 bases between. CDR3 residues: CASRIALGNEQFF. The DNA for the CDR3 is TGCGCCAGCAGAATAGCCTTGGGTAATGAGCAGTTCTTC.

V and J are TRBV19 and TRBJ2-7; 8 bases are a match to TRBD2. CDR1 LNHDA and CDR2 SQIVND come from the germline V gene (reference sequence). J was trimmed by 3 bases and V by 4 bases; bases with no gene match: 2. The CDR3 is made up of 13 amino acids. The CDR3: CASSSTSGYEQYF. The CDR3 DNA follows: TGTGCCAGTAGTAGTACTAGCGGCTACGAGCAGTACTTC.

The chain carries TRBV3-1 and TRBJ2-3; no clear D. The V gene's germline CDR1 is LGHDT and CDR2 YNNKEL (reference sequence). The CDR3 has 14 residues. The V and J ends lost 3 bases and 2 bases respectively, with 9 bases between them. CDR3 loop: CASSHSDLTDTQYF. DNA of the CDR3: TGTGCCAGCAGCCACAGTGACCTCACAGATACGCAGTATTTT.

This clonotype occurred a few times. The rearrangement links TRBV19 to TRBJ2-1; TRBD2 aligns across 7 bases. Germline CDR1 reads LNHDA; CDR2 reads SQIVND (reference sequence). V trimming: 1 base; J trimming: 10 bases; junction bases outside the gene matches: 7. The CDR3 has 14 amino acids. The CDR3 DNA follows: TGTGCCAGTAGTATAGGGGGGGACTACCAGGAGCAGTTCTTC. Protein: CASSIGGDYQEQFF.

A few counts support this clonotype. The genes are TRBV6-2 or TRBV6-3 and TRBJ2-6; TRBD2 is a possible D gene (7 bases). V was shortened by 5 bases and J by 4 bases, with 15 bases between the two germline ends. In germline, CDR1 is MNHEY, CDR2 SVGEGT. The CDR3 is 16 residues long. CDR3 sequence: CASSPTGGTGANVLTF. The CDR3, as DNA: TGTGCCAGCAGTCCTACCGGGGGGACAGGGGCCAACGTCCTGACTTTC.

This clonotype showed up many times. The chain joins TRBV12-3 or TRBV12-4 to TRBJ2-3; D remains unclear. With 6 bases removed from V and 0 bases from J, the gap between germline ends came to 13 bases. The CDR3 is 15 amino acids. The CDR3 nucleotides read TGTGCCAGCAGCTTAAGGGCCCGTAGCACAGATACGCAGTATTTT. As protein: CASSLRARSTDTQYF.

The rearrangement uses TRBV5-1 and TRBJ2-1; D may be TRBD1 or TRBD2 (5 bases each). Germline V CDR1 and CDR2: SGHRS, YFSETQ. V lost 6 bases and J 4 bases, leaving 17 bases between the germline ends. The CDR3 loop spans 15 amino acids. CDR3 amino acids: CASTEGEMGYNEQFF. The CDR3 DNA reads as TGCGCCAGCACCGAAGGGGAGATGGGTTACAATGAGCAGTTCTTC.

The V call is TRBV11-1, the J call TRBJ2-1; no firm D call. This CDR3 has 16 amino acids. In germline, CDR1 is SGHAT, CDR2 FQDESV (reference sequence). V shed 1 base and J shed 0 bases, with 10 bases lying between them. The CDR3 nucleotides are TGTGCCAGCAGCTTAGTGGGTGGGCTCTCCTACAATGAGCAGTTCTTC. Residues: CASSLVGGLSYNEQFF.